This TCR beta chain is drawn from a study of blood T cell repertoires in COVID-19. Turning to the study itself: Collection of acute and convalescent COVID-19 samples took place in the United States, Italy and Spain. Nucleic acid was either cDNA or gDNA, and it came from T cells, B-cell-depleted T cells, or PBMCs.

The germline V gene encodes CDR1 KGHSH and CDR2 LQKENI. This CDR3 region has 18 residues. Trimming removed 1 base from V and 6 bases from J, with 22 bases in between. Authors' analysis steps: Reference gene primer amplification in the assay estimated nucleated cell counts. Generated by immunoSEQ multiplex PCR, the TCRdb table keeps only in-frame clones and is missing some. V and J calls plus clone size are reproduced from that table; the DNA served to infer D and trimming. The sample lists tens of thousands of clones; roughly 88% were seen once. The sequence was obtained from a man aged 60 to 69 with acute or convalescent COVID-19. This sequence joins TRBV18 and TRBJ1-5, with no clear D. The sequenced material came from peripheral blood. The CDR3 nucleotides are TGTGCCAGCTCACCACTTCCCCTGCCGGGAGCCTCGGGTCAGCCCCAGCATTTT. Translating it yields CASSPLPLPGASGQPQHF.